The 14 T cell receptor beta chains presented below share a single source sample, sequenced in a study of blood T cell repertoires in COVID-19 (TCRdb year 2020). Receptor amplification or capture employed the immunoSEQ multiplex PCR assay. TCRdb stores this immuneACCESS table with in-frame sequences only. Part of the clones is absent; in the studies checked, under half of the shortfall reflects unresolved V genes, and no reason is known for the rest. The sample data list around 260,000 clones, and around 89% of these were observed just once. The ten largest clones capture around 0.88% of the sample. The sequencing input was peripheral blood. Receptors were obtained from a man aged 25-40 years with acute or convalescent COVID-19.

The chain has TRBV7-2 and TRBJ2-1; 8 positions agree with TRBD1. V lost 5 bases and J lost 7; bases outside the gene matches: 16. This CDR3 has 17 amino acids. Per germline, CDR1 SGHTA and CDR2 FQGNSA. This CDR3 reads CASSPGGRSPEMNEQFF. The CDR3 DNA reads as TGTGCCAGCAGCCCAGGGGGCAGATCGCCGGAGATGAATGAGCAGTTCTTC.

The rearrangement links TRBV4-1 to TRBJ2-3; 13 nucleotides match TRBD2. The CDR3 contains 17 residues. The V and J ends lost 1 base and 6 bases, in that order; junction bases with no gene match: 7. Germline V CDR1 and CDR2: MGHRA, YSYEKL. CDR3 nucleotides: TGCGCCAGCAGCCAAGCTTCACTAGCGGGAGGGAGGGATACGCAGTATTTT. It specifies CASSQASLAGGRDTQYF.

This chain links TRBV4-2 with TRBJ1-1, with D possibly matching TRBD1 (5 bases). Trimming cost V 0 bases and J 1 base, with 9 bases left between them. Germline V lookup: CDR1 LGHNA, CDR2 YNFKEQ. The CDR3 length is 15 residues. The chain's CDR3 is CASSQDFQGNTEAFF. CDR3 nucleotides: TGTGCCAGCAGCCAAGATTTTCAGGGGAACACTGAAGCTTTCTTT.

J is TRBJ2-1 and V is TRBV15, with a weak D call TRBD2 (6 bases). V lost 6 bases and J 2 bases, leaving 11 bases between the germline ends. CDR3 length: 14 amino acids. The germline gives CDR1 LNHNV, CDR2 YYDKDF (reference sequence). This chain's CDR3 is CATRGTAPYNEQFF. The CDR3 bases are TGTGCCACCAGAGGGACTGCACCCTACAATGAGCAGTTCTTC.

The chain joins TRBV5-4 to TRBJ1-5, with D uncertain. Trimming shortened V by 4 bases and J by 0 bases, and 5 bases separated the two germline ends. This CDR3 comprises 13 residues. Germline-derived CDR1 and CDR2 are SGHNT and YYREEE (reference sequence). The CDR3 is CASSTDSNQPQHF. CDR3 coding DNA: TGTGCCAGCAGCACAGATAGCAATCAGCCCCAGCATTTT.

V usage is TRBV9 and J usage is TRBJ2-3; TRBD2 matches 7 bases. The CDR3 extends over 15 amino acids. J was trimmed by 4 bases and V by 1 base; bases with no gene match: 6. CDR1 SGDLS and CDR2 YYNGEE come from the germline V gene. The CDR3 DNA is TGTGCCAGCAGCGTAAAAGCGGGACTGGCAGATACGCAGTATTTT. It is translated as CASSVKAGLADTQYF.

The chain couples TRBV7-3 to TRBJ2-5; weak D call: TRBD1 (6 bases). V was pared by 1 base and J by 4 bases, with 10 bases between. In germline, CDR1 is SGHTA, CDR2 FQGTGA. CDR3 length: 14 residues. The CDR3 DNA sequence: TGTGCCAGCAGCTTAAACGACAGGTCAGAGACCCAGTACTTC. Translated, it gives CASSLNDRSETQYF.

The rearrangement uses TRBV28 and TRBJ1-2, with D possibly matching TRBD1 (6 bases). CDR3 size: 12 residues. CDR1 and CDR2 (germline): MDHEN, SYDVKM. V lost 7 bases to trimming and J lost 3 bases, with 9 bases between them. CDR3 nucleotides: TGTGCCAGCAAGGACAGACACTATGGCTACACCTTC. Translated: CASKDRHYGYTF.

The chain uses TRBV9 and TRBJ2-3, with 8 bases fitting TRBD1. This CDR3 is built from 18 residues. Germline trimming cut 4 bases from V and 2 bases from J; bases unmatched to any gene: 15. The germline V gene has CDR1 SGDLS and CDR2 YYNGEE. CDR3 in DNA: TGTGCCAGCAGCCTCGCCGCGGACAGGGTCTTCCTCACAGATACGCAGTATTTT. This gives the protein CASSLAADRVFLTDTQYF.

DNA of the CDR3: TGTGCCACACGTGTGGGGGGGAATAGGAACACTGAAGCTTTCTTT. It specifies CATRVGGNRNTEAFF. This chain uses TRBV3-1 (or the pseudogene TRBV3-2) with TRBJ1-1; possibly TRBD1 for D (5 bases). Trimming stripped 10 bases from V and 1 base from J, with 19 bases between. Germline CDR1 LGHDT, CDR2 YNNKEL (reference sequence). CDR3 length: 15 amino acids.

The CDR3 sequence: CASSYSGGQGHGYTF. As DNA, the CDR3 is TGTGCCAGCTCCTATTCAGGCGGACAGGGGCATGGCTACACCTTC. The chain uses TRBV18 and TRBJ1-2, with 9 bases that match TRBD1. The CDR3 length is 15 residues. Germline CDR1 reads KGHSH; CDR2 reads LQKENI. Trimming took 6 bases from V and 6 from J; bases not matched to a gene: 11.

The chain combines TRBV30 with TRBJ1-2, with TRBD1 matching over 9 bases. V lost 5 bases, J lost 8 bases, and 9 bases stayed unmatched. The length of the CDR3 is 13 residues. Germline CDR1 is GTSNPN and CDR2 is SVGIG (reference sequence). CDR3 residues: CAWYRDRDNGYTF. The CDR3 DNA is TGTGCCTGGTACCGGGACAGGGACAACGGCTACACCTTC.

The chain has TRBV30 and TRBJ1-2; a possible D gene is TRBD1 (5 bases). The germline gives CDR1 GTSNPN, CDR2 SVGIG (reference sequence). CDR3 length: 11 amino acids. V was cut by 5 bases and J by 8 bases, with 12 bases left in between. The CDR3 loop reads CAWGDFGGYTF. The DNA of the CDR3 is TGTGCCTGGGGGGACTTTGGGGGCTACACCTTC. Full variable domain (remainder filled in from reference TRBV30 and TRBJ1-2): SQTIHQWPATLVQPVGSPLSLECTVEGTSNPNLYWYRQAAGRGLQLLFYSVGIGQISSEVPQNLSASRPQDRQFILSSKKLLLSDSGFYLCAWGDFGGYTFGSGTRLTVV.

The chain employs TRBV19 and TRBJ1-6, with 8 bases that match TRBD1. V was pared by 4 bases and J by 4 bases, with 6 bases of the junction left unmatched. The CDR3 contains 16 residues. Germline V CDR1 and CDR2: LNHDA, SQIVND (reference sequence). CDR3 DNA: TGTGCCAGTAGTAGGACAGGGCGGTTGTATAATTCACCCCTCCACTTT. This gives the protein CASSRTGRLYNSPLHF.